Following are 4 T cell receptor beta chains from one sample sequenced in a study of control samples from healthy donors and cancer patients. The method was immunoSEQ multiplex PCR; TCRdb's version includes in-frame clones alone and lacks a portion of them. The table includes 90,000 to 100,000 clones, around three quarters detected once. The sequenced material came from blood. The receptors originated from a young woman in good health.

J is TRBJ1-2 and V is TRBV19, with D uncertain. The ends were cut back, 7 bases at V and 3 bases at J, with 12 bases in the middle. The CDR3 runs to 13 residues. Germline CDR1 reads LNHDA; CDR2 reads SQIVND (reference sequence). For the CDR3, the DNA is TGTGCCAGTACCCCAGGTACCCACTATGGCTACACCTTC. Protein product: CASTPGTHYGYTF.

The CDR3 DNA reads as TGCGCCAGCAGCTTGGCACTGTGGGACACTGAAGCTTTCTTT. Its translation: CASSLALWDTEAFF. This chain links TRBV5-1 with TRBJ1-1; no reliable D call. Trimming shortened V by 0 bases and J by 3 bases, and 9 bases separated the two germline ends. CDR1 and CDR2 (germline): SGHRS, YFSETQ. The length of the CDR3 is 14 residues.

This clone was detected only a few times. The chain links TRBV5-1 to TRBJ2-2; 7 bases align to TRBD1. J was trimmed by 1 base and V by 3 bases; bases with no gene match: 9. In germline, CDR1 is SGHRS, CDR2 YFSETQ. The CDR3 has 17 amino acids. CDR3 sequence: CASSSSPGGMNTGELFF. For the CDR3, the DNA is TGCGCCAGCAGCTCCAGTCCAGGGGGAATGAACACCGGGGAGCTGTTTTTT.

CDR3 region: CASSLQSGRYTF. In DNA form, the CDR3 reads TGTGCCAGCAGCTTACAGTCAGGCCGCTACACCTTC. The J gene is TRBJ1-2, the V gene TRBV11-2, with D unresolved. The CDR3 is 12 residues long. The germline CDR1 and CDR2 sequences are SGHAT and FQNNGV. Trimming pared 2 bases from V and 9 bases from J, leaving 10 bases between.